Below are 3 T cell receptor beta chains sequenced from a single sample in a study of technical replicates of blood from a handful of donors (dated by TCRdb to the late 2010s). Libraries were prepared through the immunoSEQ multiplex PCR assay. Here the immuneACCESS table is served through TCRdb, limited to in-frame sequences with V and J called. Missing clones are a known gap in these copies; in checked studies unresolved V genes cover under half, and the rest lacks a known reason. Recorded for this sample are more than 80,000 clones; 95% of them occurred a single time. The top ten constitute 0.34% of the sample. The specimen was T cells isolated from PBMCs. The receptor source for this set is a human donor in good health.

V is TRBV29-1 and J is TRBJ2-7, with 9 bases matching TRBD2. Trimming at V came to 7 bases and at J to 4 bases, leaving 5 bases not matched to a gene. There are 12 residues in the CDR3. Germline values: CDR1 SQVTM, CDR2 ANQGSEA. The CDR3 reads CSASGLAYEQYF. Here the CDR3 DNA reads TGCAGCGCTTCGGGACTAGCATACGAGCAGTACTTC.

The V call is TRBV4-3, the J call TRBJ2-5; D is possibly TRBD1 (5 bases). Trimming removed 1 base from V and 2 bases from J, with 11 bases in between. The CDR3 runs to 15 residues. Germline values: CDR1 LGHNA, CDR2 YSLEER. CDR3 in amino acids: CASSQVLRGQETQYF. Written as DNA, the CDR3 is TGCGCCAGCAGCCAAGTACTAAGGGGTCAAGAGACCCAGTACTTC.

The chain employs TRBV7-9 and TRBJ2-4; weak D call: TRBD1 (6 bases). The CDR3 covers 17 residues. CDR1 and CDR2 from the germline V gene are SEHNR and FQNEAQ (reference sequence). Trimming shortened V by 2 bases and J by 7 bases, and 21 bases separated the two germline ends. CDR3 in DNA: TGTGCCAGCAGCTTATCCGGGACACCACTATGGGAGAACATTCAGTACTTC. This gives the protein CASSLSGTPLWENIQYF.